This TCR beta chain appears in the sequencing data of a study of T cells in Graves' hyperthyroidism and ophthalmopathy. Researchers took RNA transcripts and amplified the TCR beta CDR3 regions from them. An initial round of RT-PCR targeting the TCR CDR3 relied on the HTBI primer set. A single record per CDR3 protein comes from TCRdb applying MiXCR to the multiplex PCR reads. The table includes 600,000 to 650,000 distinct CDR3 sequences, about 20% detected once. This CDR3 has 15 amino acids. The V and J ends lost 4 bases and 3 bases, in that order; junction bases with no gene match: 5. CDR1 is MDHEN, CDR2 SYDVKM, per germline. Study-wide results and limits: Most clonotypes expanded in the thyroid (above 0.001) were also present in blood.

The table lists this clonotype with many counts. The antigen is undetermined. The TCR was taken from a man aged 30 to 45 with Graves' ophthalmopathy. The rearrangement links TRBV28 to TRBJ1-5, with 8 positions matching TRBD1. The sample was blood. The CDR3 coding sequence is TGTGCCAGCAGTTACGGACAGGGAAACAATCAGCCCCAGCATTTT. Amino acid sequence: CASSYGQGNNQPQHF. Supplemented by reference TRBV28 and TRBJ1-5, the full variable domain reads DVKVTQSSRYLVKRTGEKVFLECVQDMDHENMFWYRQDPGLGLRLIYFSYDVKMKEKGDIPEGYSVSREKKERFSLILESASTNQTSMYLCASSYGQGNNQPQHFGDGTRLSIL.